These 16 T cell receptor beta chains came from one sample sequenced in a study of blood T cell repertoires in COVID-19. Sequencing was performed with immunoSEQ multiplex PCR; in TCRdb, only in-frame clones are kept and a portion is missing. The repertoire holds roughly 150,000 clones, with around 84% as singletons. Sequencing was carried out using PBMCs or T cells enriched from blood (not recorded which). These receptors all stem from a man aged 45-65 years who had recovered from COVID-19.

This chain joins TRBV18 and TRBJ1-4, with 7 nucleotides matching TRBD1. This CDR3 is 16 amino acids long. Germline CDR1 and CDR2: KGHSH and LQKENI. V shed 3 bases, J shed 0 bases, and the junction held 4 bases outside the gene matches. The CDR3 DNA sequence: TGTGCCAGCTCACCCGACAGGGCGACAACTAATGAAAAACTGTTTTTT. Its protein is CASSPDRATTNEKLFF.

The chain carries TRBV4-1 and TRBJ2-1, with 11 bases fitting TRBD2. CDR3 length equals 21 residues. The V segment lost 0 bases and the J segment 1 base; nucleotides outside the gene matches: 14. CDR1 and CDR2 from the germline V gene are MGHRA and YSYEKL. For the CDR3, the DNA is TGCGCCAGCAGCCAAGATCCGGCGGCTGGACTAGCGGGTCCTTCCTACAATGAGCAGTTCTTC. This codes for CASSQDPAAGLAGPSYNEQFF.

V is TRBV5-1 and J is TRBJ1-3; 7 bases match TRBD1. J lost 4 bases, V lost 4 bases, and 5 bases had no gene match. Per the germline V gene, CDR1 is SGHRS and CDR2 is YFSETQ. This CDR3 region has 14 residues. The CDR3 region has the DNA TGCGCCAGCAGCCCCACAGGGGAAGGAAACACCATATATTTT. As protein: CASSPTGEGNTIYF.

The rearrangement uses TRBV14 and TRBJ2-5; 7 positions match TRBD1. The V gene's germline CDR1 is SGHDN and CDR2 FVKESK. Trimming took 1 base from V and 2 from J; bases not matched to a gene: 4. There are 15 residues in the CDR3. The CDR3 sequence is CASSQGRQGQETQYF. The CDR3, as DNA: TGTGCCAGCAGCCAAGGGCGACAGGGACAAGAGACCCAGTACTTC.

This chain joins TRBV20-1 and TRBJ1-5; D is ambiguous. From germline, CDR1 is DFQATT and CDR2 SNEGSKA (reference sequence). The ends were cut back, 3 bases at V and 4 bases at J, with 13 bases in the middle. The CDR3 has 14 amino acids. The CDR3 bases are TGCAGTGCTAGTAAGGCGGGCTGGAATCAGCCCCAGCATTTT. Translating gives CSASKAGWNQPQHF.

The genes are TRBV5-6 and TRBJ2-1; the match to TRBD1 covers 8 bases. CDR3 length: 15 residues. V lost 4 bases to trimming and J lost 2 bases; unmatched junction nucleotides: 5. The V gene's germline CDR1 is SGHDT and CDR2 YYEEEE. The CDR3, as DNA: TGTGCCAGCAGCGAAGGACAGGGCCCCTACAATGAGCAGTTCTTC. This translates into CASSEGQGPYNEQFF.

This sequence joins TRBV7-2 and TRBJ2-1; 15 bases fit TRBD2. This CDR3 comprises 18 residues. V shed 5 bases and J 7 bases; nucleotides not matched to a gene: 12. Per the germline V gene, CDR1 is SGHTA and CDR2 is FQGNSA. The CDR3 loop reads CASSRSLGTSGGRNEQFF. CDR3 nucleotides: TGTGCCAGCAGCCGCAGTCTGGGGACTAGCGGGGGGCGGAATGAGCAGTTCTTC. Full variable domain (remainder filled in from reference TRBV7-2 and TRBJ2-1): GAGVSQSPSNKVTEKGKDVELRCDPISGHTALYWYRQSLGQGLEFLIYFQGNSAPDKSGLPSDRFSAERTGGSVSTLTIQRTQQEDSAVYLCASSRSLGTSGGRNEQFFGPGTRLTVL.

The chain has TRBV2 and TRBJ1-6; TRBD1 aligns across 9 bases. Germline values: CDR1 SNHLY, CDR2 FYNNEI. This CDR3 has 15 residues. V lost 3 bases and J lost 9; bases outside the gene matches: 6. The DNA for the CDR3 is TGTGCCAGCAGTGAGCTAGGACAGGGGAGTTCACCCCTCCACTTT. Translating it yields CASSELGQGSSPLHF.

V and J are TRBV4-1 and TRBJ1-1; 7 bases match TRBD1. V lost 6 bases and J lost 0; bases outside the gene matches: 7. CDR1 is MGHRA and CDR2 is YSYEKL in the germline V gene. The CDR3 extends over 15 amino acids. As DNA, the CDR3 is TGCGCCAGCAGTTCTCGGGACAGCTTGAACACTGAAGCTTTCTTT. Protein: CASSSRDSLNTEAFF.

CDR3 loop: CASSGRRTDTQYF. The CDR3 DNA sequence: TGTGCCAGCAGTGGGCGGCGCACAGATACGCAGTATTTT. V usage is TRBV25-1 and J usage is TRBJ2-3; D gene unclear. Germline CDR1 is MGHDK and CDR2 is SYGVNS. This CDR3 contains 13 residues. The V gene lost 4 bases and the J gene lost 1 base, with 6 bases spanning the gap.

The rearrangement links TRBV7-6 to TRBJ2-1; D is ambiguous. CDR1 is SGHVS and CDR2 is FNYEAQ in the germline V gene. With 2 bases removed from V and 0 bases from J, the gap between germline ends came to 11 bases. The CDR3 spans 16 residues. CDR3 sequence (DNA): TGTGCCAGCAGCTTATTCGCCTCCGGCTCCTACAATGAGCAGTTCTTC. Amino acids: CASSLFASGSYNEQFF.

The chain joins TRBV6-1 to TRBJ1-5; maybe TRBD1 (5 bases). This CDR3 spans 14 amino acids. From germline, CDR1 is MNHNS and CDR2 SASEGT. V lost 3 bases to trimming and J lost 9 bases, with 15 bases between them. CDR3 nucleotide sequence: TGTGCCAGCAGTGACGGAGGGACTAGGTGGCCCCAGCATTTT. Translation: CASSDGGTRWPQHF.

This chain joins TRBV18 and TRBJ1-2, with no clear D. This CDR3 spans 15 amino acids. CDR1 KGHSH and CDR2 LQKENI come from the germline V gene. Trimming stripped 0 bases from V and 8 bases from J, with 16 bases between. This CDR3 reads CASSPPGRFSGGYTF. The CDR3 DNA sequence: TGTGCCAGCTCACCACCTGGCAGATTTTCGGGGGGCTACACCTTC.

CDR3 loop: CASSPPLGTEKNIQYF. The CDR3 nucleotides are TGTGCCAGCTCACCACCCCTCGGGACAGAAAAAAACATTCAGTACTTC. The V gene is TRBV18, the J gene TRBJ2-4; the match to TRBD1 covers 7 bases. V dropped 0 bases and J dropped 4; count of bases not matched to a gene: 6. CDR3 size: 16 residues. The germline V gene encodes CDR1 KGHSH and CDR2 LQKENI. Based on the CDR3 plus reference TRBV18 and TRBJ2-4, the full variable domain is NAGVMQNPRHLVRRRGQEARLRCSPMKGHSHVYWYRQLPEEGLKFMVYLQKENIIDESGMPKERFSAEFPKEGPSILRIQQVVRGDSAAYFCASSPPLGTEKNIQYFGAGTRLSVL.

The J gene is TRBJ2-3, the V gene TRBV19, with TRBD2 matching over 7 bases. Unmatched junction bases numbered 17, after V lost 6 bases and J lost 5 bases. CDR3 size: 17 residues. The germline V gene encodes CDR1 LNHDA and CDR2 SQIVND (reference sequence). This CDR3 reads CASSGRARGGRRDTQYF. The CDR3 DNA sequence: TGTGCCAGTAGCGGTCGGGCCCGCGGCGGGAGAAGAGATACGCAGTATTTT.

V and J are TRBV12-5 and TRBJ1-5; D unresolved. Between the trimmed V and J ends, which lost 7 bases and 0 bases, there was a span of 13 bases. Per germline, CDR1 LGHNT and CDR2 FRNRAP. The CDR3 is 15 amino acids. CDR3 DNA sequence: TGTGCTAGTGTCCTCGATGGGAGTAGCAATCAGCCCCAGCATTTT. Translated, it gives CASVLDGSSNQPQHF.